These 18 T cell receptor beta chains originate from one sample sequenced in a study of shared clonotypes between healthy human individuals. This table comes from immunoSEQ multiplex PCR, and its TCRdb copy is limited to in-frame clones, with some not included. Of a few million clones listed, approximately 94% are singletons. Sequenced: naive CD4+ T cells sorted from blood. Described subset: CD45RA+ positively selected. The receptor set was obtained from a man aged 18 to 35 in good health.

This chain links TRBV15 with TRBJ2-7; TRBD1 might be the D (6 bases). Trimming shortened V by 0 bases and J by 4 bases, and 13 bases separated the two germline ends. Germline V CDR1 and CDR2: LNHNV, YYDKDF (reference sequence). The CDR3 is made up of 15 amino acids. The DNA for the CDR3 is TGTGCCACCAGCAGAGAACTACAGGGCACTTACGAGCAGTACTTC. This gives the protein CATSRELQGTYEQYF.

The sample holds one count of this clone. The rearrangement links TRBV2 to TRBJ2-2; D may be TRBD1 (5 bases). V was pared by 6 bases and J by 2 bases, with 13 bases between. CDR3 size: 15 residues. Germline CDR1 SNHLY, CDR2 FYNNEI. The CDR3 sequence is CASRRQFSNTGELFF. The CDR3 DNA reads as TGTGCCAGCAGAAGACAGTTCTCCAACACCGGGGAGCTGTTTTTT.

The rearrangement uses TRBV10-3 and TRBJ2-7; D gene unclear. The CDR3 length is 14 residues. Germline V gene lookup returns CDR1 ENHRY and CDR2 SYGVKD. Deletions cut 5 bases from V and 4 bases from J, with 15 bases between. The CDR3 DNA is TGTGCCATCAGTTCTAAGCAGGACCTTTACGAGCAGTACTTC. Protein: CAISSKQDLYEQYF.

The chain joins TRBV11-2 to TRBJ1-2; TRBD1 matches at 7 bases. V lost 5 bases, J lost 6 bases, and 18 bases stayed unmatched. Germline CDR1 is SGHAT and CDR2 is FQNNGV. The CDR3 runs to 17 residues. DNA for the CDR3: TGTGCCAGCAGCCTCCACCTCGCCCCGACAGGGAAGGATGGCTACACCTTC. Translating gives CASSLHLAPTGKDGYTF.

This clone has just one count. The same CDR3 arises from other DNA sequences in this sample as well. The CDR3 DNA sequence: TGTGCCAGCAGTGAGAGGGTTGATACGCAGTATTTT. It specifies CASSERVDTQYF. The chain employs TRBV6-1 and TRBJ2-3; possibly TRBD2 for D (5 bases). The CDR3 runs to 12 residues. V lost 3 bases, J lost 6 bases, and 7 bases lay in between. CDR1 is MNHNS and CDR2 is SASEGT in the germline V gene.

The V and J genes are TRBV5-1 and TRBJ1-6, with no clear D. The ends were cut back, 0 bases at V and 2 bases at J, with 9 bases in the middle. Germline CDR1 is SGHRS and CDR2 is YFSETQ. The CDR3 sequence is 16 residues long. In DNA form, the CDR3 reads TGCGCCAGCAGCTTGGAAGGCACAGCCTATAATTCACCCCTCCACTTT. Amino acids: CASSLEGTAYNSPLHF.

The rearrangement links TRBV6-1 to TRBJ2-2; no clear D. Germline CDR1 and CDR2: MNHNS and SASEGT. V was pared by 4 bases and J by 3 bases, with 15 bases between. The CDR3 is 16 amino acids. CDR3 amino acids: CASSAGPGRYTGELFF. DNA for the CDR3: TGTGCCAGCAGTGCCGGGCCCGGGCGGTACACCGGGGAGCTGTTTTTT.

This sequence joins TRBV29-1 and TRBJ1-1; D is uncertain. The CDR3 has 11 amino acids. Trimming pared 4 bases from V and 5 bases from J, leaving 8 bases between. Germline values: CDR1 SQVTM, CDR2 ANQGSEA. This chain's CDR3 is CSVAGQTEAFF. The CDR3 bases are TGCAGCGTTGCAGGTCAGACTGAAGCTTTCTTT.

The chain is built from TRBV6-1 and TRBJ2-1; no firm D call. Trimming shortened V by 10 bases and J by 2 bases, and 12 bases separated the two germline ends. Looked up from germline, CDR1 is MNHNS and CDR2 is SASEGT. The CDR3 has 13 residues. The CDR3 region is CANSALTYNEQFF. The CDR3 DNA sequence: TGTGCCAACTCCGCCCTTACCTACAATGAGCAGTTCTTC.

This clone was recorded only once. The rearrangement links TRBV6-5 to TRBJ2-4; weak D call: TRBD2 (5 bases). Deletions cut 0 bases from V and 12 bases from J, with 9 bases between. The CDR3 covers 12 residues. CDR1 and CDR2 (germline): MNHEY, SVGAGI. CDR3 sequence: CASSYSTSGQYF. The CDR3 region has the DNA TGTGCCAGCAGTTACTCGACCAGCGGTCAGTACTTC.

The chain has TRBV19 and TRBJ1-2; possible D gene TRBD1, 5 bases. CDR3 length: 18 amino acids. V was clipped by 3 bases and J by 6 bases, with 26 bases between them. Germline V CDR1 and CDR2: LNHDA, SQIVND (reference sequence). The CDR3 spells CASSIGGDREGILHGYTF. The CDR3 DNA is TGTGCCAGTAGTATTGGTGGAGACAGAGAGGGGATACTTCATGGCTACACCTTC.

The CDR3 nucleotides read TGTGCCAGTACCCCAGGGGGAGGCCAATATAGAGGCTACACCTTC. Its translation is CASTPGGGQYRGYTF. The genes are TRBV19 and TRBJ1-2; 7 bases are shared with TRBD1. The germline V gene has CDR1 LNHDA and CDR2 SQIVND (reference sequence). V shed 7 bases and J 8 bases; nucleotides not matched to a gene: 16. CDR3 length: 15 amino acids.

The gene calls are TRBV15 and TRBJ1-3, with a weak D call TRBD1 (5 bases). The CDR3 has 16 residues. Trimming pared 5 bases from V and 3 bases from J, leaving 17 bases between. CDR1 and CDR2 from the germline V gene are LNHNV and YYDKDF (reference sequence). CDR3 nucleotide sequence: TGTGCCACCAGCTCAACCACGGGGACGGATGGAAACACCATATATTTT. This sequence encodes CATSSTTGTDGNTIYF.

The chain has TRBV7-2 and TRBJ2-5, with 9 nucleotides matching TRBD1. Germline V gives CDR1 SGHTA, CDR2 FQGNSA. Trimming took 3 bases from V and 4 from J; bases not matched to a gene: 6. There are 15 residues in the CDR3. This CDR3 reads CASSFPTGGSETQYF. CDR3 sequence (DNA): TGTGCCAGCAGCTTTCCTACAGGGGGCTCAGAGACCCAGTACTTC.

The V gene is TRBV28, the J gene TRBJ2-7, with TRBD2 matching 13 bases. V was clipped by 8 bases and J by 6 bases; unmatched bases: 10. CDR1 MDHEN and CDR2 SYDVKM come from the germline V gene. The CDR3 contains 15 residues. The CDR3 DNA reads TGTGCCAGCGGCCTAACTAGCGGGGGGGCCGGCGAGCAGTACTTC. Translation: CASGLTSGGAGEQYF.

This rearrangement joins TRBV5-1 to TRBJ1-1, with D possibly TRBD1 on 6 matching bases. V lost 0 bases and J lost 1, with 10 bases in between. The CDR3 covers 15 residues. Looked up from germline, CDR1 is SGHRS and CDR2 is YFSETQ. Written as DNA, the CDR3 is TGCGCCAGCAGCTTGGACAGGGTTACGAACACTGAAGCTTTCTTT. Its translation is CASSLDRVTNTEAFF.

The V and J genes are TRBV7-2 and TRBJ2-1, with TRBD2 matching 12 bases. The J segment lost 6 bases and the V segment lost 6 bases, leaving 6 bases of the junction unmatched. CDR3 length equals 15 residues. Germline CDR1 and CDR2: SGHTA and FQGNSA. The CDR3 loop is CASSPSGRVGNEQFF. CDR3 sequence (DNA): TGTGCCAGCAGTCCTAGCGGGAGGGTCGGCAATGAGCAGTTCTTC.

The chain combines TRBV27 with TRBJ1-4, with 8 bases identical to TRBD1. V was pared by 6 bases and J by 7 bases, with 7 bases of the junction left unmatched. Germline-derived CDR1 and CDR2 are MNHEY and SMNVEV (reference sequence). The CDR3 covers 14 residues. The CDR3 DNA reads TGTGCCAGCAGCAAGGACAGGGTTGTTGAAAAACTGTTTTTT. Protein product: CASSKDRVVEKLFF.